This T cell receptor (beta chain) emerged from a study of regulatory T cells in long-lasting Graves disease. General study points: TRBV28, TRBJ1-2 and TRBJ2-5 were segments that persistent disease favored. Persistent Graves' patients showed less TCR diversity than newly diagnosed ones.

Comment on this clonotype: Antigen unknown.

Germline V gene sequence: CDR1 SGHRS, CDR2 YFSETQ. The CDR3 totals 15 residues. The junction had 6 bases not matched to a gene; V was cut back by 5 bases and J by 3 bases. Sequencing libraries for TCR beta were prepared with iRepertoire HTBI primers and Arm-PCR of CDR3 regions. TCRdb fed the multiplex PCR reads into MiXCR, producing one record per CDR3 protein. The data show 600,000 to 850,000 distinct CDR3 sequences, about 30% seen once. Indicated time point: persistent/refractory GD, antithyroid drugs over 5 years with positive TRAb. PBMC-derived RNA was used for the TCR library. Doctors identified Graves' disease using the American Thyroid Association guidelines.

The clonotype was recovered from a female donor with Graves disease. The specimen comprised peripheral blood mononuclear cells (PBMCs), sampled when the disease was refractory, from a patient treated with antithyroid drugs. This chain connects TRBV5-1 to TRBJ2-2, with 8 positions matching TRBD1. The CDR3, as DNA: TGCGCCAGCAGTGACCAGGGGGCGGACACCGGGGAGCTGTTTTTT. It specifies CASSDQGADTGELFF.